Listed below are T cell receptor beta chains from one sample, sequenced in a study of graft-versus-host responses after intestinal transplantation. Which antigens these TCRs recognize remains unknown. Clones were read by immunoSEQ multiplex PCR, and TCRdb kept only the in-frame ones, dropping some. The table includes about 90,000 clones, roughly 90% detected once. The specimen was unstimulated CD4+ T cells sorted from spleen or lymph node cells, collected before intestinal transplant. Receptor source: a human donor who received an intestinal transplant. Each CDR3 is given with its conserved first and last residue. The D gene is left open where the match is weak. Rows may omit the clone size; those that give it use once, few, many or a size class.

J gene,V gene,clone size,D gene,CDR3 DNA,CDR3 protein
TRBJ2-4,TRBV6-1,NA,TRBD2,TGTGCCAGCATCGACAGCGGGATCAAAAACATTCAGTACTTC,CASIDSGIKNIQYF
TRBJ2-3,TRBV21-1,NA,NA,TGTGCCAGCAGCAAATCGGCAGAGACAGATACGCAGTATTTT,CASSKSAETDTQYF
TRBJ2-7,TRBV7-8,NA,TRBD1,TGTGCCAGCAGCCTGACAGGGGGCTCGTCCTACGAGCAGTACTTC,CASSLTGGSSYEQYF
TRBJ1-5,TRBV7-9,NA,NA,TGTGCCAGCAGCCAAGGGGTGGCTCCCCAGCATTTT,CASSQGVAPQHF
TRBJ2-2,TRBV11-3,NA,NA,TGTGCCAGCAGCTTATTTTCGTCTAGCGAGAACACCGGGGAGCTGTTTTTT,CASSLFSSSENTGELFF
TRBJ2-1,TRBV5-1,NA,TRBD2,TGCGCCAGCAGCTTCGGGACTAGCGGGAGTAAGGATGAGCAGTTCTTC,CASSFGTSGSKDEQFF
TRBJ2-7,TRBV14,NA,NA,TGTGCCAGCAGCCAAGAACTGACAAGAGAGCAGTACTTC,CASSQELTREQYF
TRBJ1-1,TRBV2,NA,NA,TGTGCCAGCAGGGCAAGGGGGGCCGGGAACACTGAAGCTTTCTTT,CASRARGAGNTEAFF
TRBJ1-1,TRBV12-5,NA,NA,TGTGCTAGTGGTTCCCAGGGACCCCCCCGCGAAGCTTTCTTT,CASGSQGPPREAFF
TRBJ2-5,TRBV5-4,once,NA,TGTGCCTTGGGTGATCACAACCAAGAGACCCAGTACTTC,CALGDHNQETQYF
TRBJ1-2,TRBV6-5,NA,TRBD1,TGTGCCAGCAGTTACTTCTCCCAGGGGGTGAGCTACACCTTC,CASSYFSQGVSYTF
TRBJ1-5,TRBV7-9,NA,NA,TGTGCCAGCAGCTTAGAAGGGTTTACTAGCAATCAGCCCCAGCATTTT,CASSLEGFTSNQPQHF
TRBJ2-3,TRBV6-1,NA,TRBD2,TGTGCCAGCAGTGGAGGGGTAGCGGGAGGTACAGATACGCAGTATTTT,CASSGGVAGGTDTQYF
TRBJ1-4,TRBV28,NA,NA,TGTGCCAGCAGCCCTCAGGGGCGTGGAACTAATGAAAAACTGTTTTTT,CASSPQGRGTNEKLFF
TRBJ2-5,TRBV28,NA,NA,TGTGCCAGCAGTTTAGGCGGGAGTGGGACAAAGACCCAGTACTTC,CASSLGGSGTKTQYF
TRBJ2-7,TRBV27,NA,NA,TGTGCCAGCAGAAGTTTTGGGGATTTCGGCGGAAACCGACCCTACGAGCAGTACTTC,CASRSFGDFGGNRPYEQYF
TRBJ2-7,TRBV6-6,NA,NA,TGTGCCAGCAGCCAAGCTTACGAGCAGTACTTC,CASSQAYEQYF
TRBJ1-1,TRBV19,NA,NA,TGTGCCAGTGGGAGGAAGACTATCACTGAAGCTTTCTTT,CASGRKTITEAFF
TRBJ1-5,TRBV6-5,NA,NA,TGTGCCAGCAGTTACGTCAGGAATCAGCCCCAGCATTTT,CASSYVRNQPQHF
TRBJ2-7,TRBV29-1,NA,TRBD1,TGCAGCGTTCAGGACAGGGTGAGCTCCTACGAGCAGTACTTC,CSVQDRVSSYEQYF
TRBJ1-2,TRBV29-1,NA,NA,TGCAGCGTTGACGCGGGGGCGGGCTATGGCTACACCTTC,CSVDAGAGYGYTF
TRBJ2-7,TRBV30,NA,TRBD1,TGTGCCGGACTTACAGGGGGCGGCTACGAGCAGTACTTC,CAGLTGGGYEQYF
TRBJ2-3,TRBV6-5,NA,NA,TGTGCCAGCAGTTACTCCGGCTTAAGGACAGATACGCAGTATTTT,CASSYSGLRTDTQYF
TRBJ2-5,TRBV11-2,NA,NA,TGTGCCAGCAGCTTAGACCGCCCACTCTACAACCAAGAGACCCAGTACTTC,CASSLDRPLYNQETQYF
TRBJ2-7,TRBV5-5,few,NA,TGTGCCAGCAGCTCCAGGGTCGAGCAGTACTTC,CASSSRVEQYF
TRBJ1-2,TRBV28,NA,NA,TGTGCCAGCAGTACCACAGGGTTTGGCTACACCTTC,CASSTTGFGYTF
TRBJ2-5,TRBV7-6,NA,NA,TGTGCCAGCAGCTTAGCCACAGGGCGGGAAGAGACCCAGTACTTC,CASSLATGREETQYF
TRBJ2-7,TRBV6-5,few,NA,TGTGCCAGCAGTTACTCCAGCTACGAGCAGTACTTC,CASSYSSYEQYF
TRBJ2-7,TRBV28,NA,NA,TGTGCCAGCAGTTTAGGTCCAGCCTACGAGCAGTACTTC,CASSLGPAYEQYF
TRBJ2-3,TRBV4-2,NA,NA,TGTGCCAGCAGCTCCCGGAGGGGGATTGACACAGATACGCAGTATTTT,CASSSRRGIDTDTQYF
TRBJ2-7,TRBV28,NA,NA,TGTGCCAGCAGGGGGGCTAGCTCCTACGAGCAGTACTTC,CASRGASSYEQYF
TRBJ2-1,TRBV11-2,few,NA,TGTGCCAGCAGCTTAGATAGAGGGAACCACTTCTTC,CASSLDRGNHFF
TRBJ2-5,TRBV19,NA,NA,TGTGCCAGTAGCCGCGGGACAAAAGAGACCCAGTACTTC,CASSRGTKETQYF
TRBJ2-7,TRBV30,NA,NA,TGTGCCTGGAGCAGGGGGGGACTCAGCGATTACGAGCAGTACTTC,CAWSRGGLSDYEQYF
TRBJ2-7,TRBV19,few,NA,TGTGCCAGTAGTTCCAGTTCCTACGAGCAGTACTTC,CASSSSSYEQYF
TRBJ1-1,TRBV5-1,NA,NA,TGCGCCAGCAGCGTATCCGGGGCCAGAGGCACTGAAGCTTTCTTT,CASSVSGARGTEAFF
TRBJ1-3,TRBV6-5,NA,NA,TGTGCCAGCAGTTACTTTGGCAGGGGCAAAGGAAACACCATATATTTT,CASSYFGRGKGNTIYF
TRBJ1-1,TRBV27,NA,NA,TGTGCCAGCAGTCCCGGGGGCGGCCAAGCTTTCTTT,CASSPGGGQAFF
TRBJ2-3,TRBV9,NA,NA,TGTGCCAGCAGCGTAGAACGGGATCTCACAGATACGCAGTATTTT,CASSVERDLTDTQYF
TRBJ2-7,TRBV5-5,NA,TRBD2,TGTGCCAGCAGCCTAGCGGGCTCCTACGAGCAGTACTTC,CASSLAGSYEQYF
TRBJ1-5,TRBV30,NA,NA,TGTGCCTGGGGACAGCTTTATAGCAATCAGCCCCAGCATTTT,CAWGQLYSNQPQHF
TRBJ1-6,TRBV6-4,NA,NA,TGTGCCAGCAGTGAAGGGAACTCCTATAATTCACCCCTCCACTTT,CASSEGNSYNSPLHF
TRBJ2-7,TRBV6-5,NA,NA,TGTGCCAGCAGCCAGTCCATCTACCCCCTCTACGAGCAGTACTTC,CASSQSIYPLYEQYF
TRBJ1-4,TRBV15,NA,TRBD1,TGTGCCACCAGCAGAGTGGGGGGACAGGGGCAGAAACTGTTTTTT,CATSRVGGQGQKLFF
TRBJ1-5,TRBV18,NA,NA,TGTGCCAGCTCAGTCGTCCTTAGCAATCAGCCCCAGCATTTT,CASSVVLSNQPQHF